The 11 T cell receptor beta chains below come from one sample, sequenced in a study of T cells in Graves' hyperthyroidism and ophthalmopathy. Researchers amplified the TCR beta CDR3 regions from RNA transcripts. Carried out on the TCR CDR3, a first-round RT-PCR used the HTBI primer set. MiXCR, applied by TCRdb to the multiplex PCR reads, yields one record per CDR3 protein. The data show a few hundred thousand distinct CDR3 sequences, approximately 13% seen once. Input material: blood. Every receptor here comes from a woman aged 40 to 50 with Graves' ophthalmopathy.

This clonotype has at least ten counts. The chain has TRBV19 and TRBJ1-2; D is perhaps TRBD1 (5 bases). The CDR3 consists of 13 residues. Germline V gives CDR1 LNHDA, CDR2 SQIVND (reference sequence). With 7 bases removed from V and 8 bases from J, the gap between germline ends came to 17 bases. Written as DNA, the CDR3 is TGTGCCAGTACCATCACGGGGGGAAAGGGCTACACCTTC. This encodes CASTITGGKGYTF.

This clonotype showed up many times. Here the CDR3 reads CASRRSGGAANEQFF. CDR3 bases: TGTGCCAGCAGACGTAGCGGGGGGGCCGCAAATGAGCAGTTCTTC. This rearrangement joins TRBV7-2 to TRBJ2-1; 11 nucleotides line up with TRBD2. This CDR3 has 15 residues. Unmatched junction bases numbered 8, after V lost 6 bases and J lost 7 bases. Germline V gene sequence: CDR1 SGHTA, CDR2 FQGNSA. Variable domain in full (rest from reference TRBV7-2 and TRBJ2-1): GAGVSQSPSNKVTEKGKDVELRCDPISGHTALYWYRQSLGQGLEFLIYFQGNSAPDKSGLPSDRFSAERTGGSVSTLTIQRTQQEDSAVYLCASRRSGGAANEQFFGPGTRLTVL.

This clonotype was picked up many times. V usage is TRBV27 and J usage is TRBJ2-7, with D perhaps TRBD1 or TRBD2 (5 bases each). Germline lookup yields CDR1 MNHEY and CDR2 SMNVEV (reference sequence). The V end was cut by 8 bases, the J end by 2 bases, with 13 bases between. This CDR3 has 13 amino acids. CDR3 amino acids: CASLRDGTYEQYF. The CDR3 DNA sequence: TGTGCCAGCCTCCGGGACGGAACCTACGAGCAGTACTTC.

This chain joins TRBV9 and TRBJ2-1, with a weak D call TRBD1 (5 bases). CDR3 length: 15 amino acids. The V end lost 0 bases, the J end lost 7 bases, and 14 bases lay between the germline ends. Germline V gene lookup returns CDR1 SGDLS and CDR2 YYNGEE. CDR3: CASSVALTAGNEQFF. CDR3 DNA sequence: TGTGCCAGCAGCGTAGCTTTGACAGCTGGGAATGAGCAGTTCTTC.

This clonotype has a count of ten or more. The J gene is TRBJ2-5, the V gene TRBV6-1; 7 bases are a match to TRBD1. The length of the CDR3 is 12 residues. Germline CDR1 MNHNS, CDR2 SASEGT. V lost 4 bases, J lost 6 bases, and 2 bases stayed unmatched. The CDR3 bases are TGTGCCAGCAGTGGACAGGGTCAGACCCAGTACTTC. It is translated as CASSGQGQTQYF.

The V gene is TRBV20-1, the J gene TRBJ1-1; D gene ambiguous. Germline V gene data show CDR1 as DFQATT and CDR2 as SNEGSKA (reference sequence). The CDR3 loop spans 11 amino acids. V shed 0 bases and J shed 11 bases, with 10 bases lying between them. The CDR3 region has the DNA TGCAGTGCTAGAGAGTCGTCCTGGGCTTTCTTT. This codes for CSARESSWAFF.

This clonotype has a count of ten or more. This rearrangement joins TRBV20-1 to TRBJ1-4; D unresolved. CDR1 and CDR2 from the germline V gene are DFQATT and SNEGSKA (reference sequence). The CDR3 consists of 12 residues. V shed 5 bases and J shed 3 bases, with 7 bases lying between them. CDR3 in amino acids: CSASGPNEKLFF. In DNA, the CDR3 is TGCAGTGCTTCCGGTCCTAATGAAAAACTGTTTTTT.

The chain has TRBV6-4 and TRBJ2-3; TRBD2 matches 8 bases. This CDR3 has 13 residues. The J segment lost 2 bases and the V segment lost 8 bases, leaving 3 bases of the junction unmatched. Germline V gene lookup returns CDR1 MRHNA and CDR2 SNTAGT. The CDR3 sequence: CASAREVTDTQYF. Written as DNA, the CDR3 is TGTGCCAGCGCGCGGGAGGTCACAGATACGCAGTATTTT.

The chain joins TRBV20-1 to TRBJ2-3; 14 nucleotides match TRBD2. This CDR3 contains 16 residues. Germline V gives CDR1 DFQATT, CDR2 SNEGSKA (reference sequence). After removal of 6 bases from V and 3 bases from J, the junction contained 8 bases not matched to a gene. CDR3 sequence: CSAERLAGGPTDTQYF. Written as DNA, the CDR3 is TGCAGTGCCGAGAGACTAGCGGGAGGGCCAACAGATACGCAGTATTTT.

Ten or more counts support this clonotype. The chain has TRBV7-8 and TRBJ1-6; the D gene is possibly TRBD1 (5 bases). The CDR3 totals 16 residues. In germline, CDR1 is SGHVS, CDR2 FQNEAQ. Trimming removed 5 bases from V and 7 bases from J, with 18 bases in between. DNA of the CDR3: TGTGCCAGCAGCCTATTCCCGGGGGGATCGAATTCACCCCTCCACTTT. Protein product: CASSLFPGGSNSPLHF.

This clonotype was recorded many times. In nucleotides, the CDR3 is TGTGCCAGTACGACCTCGACAGGGGGTATTGGCAATGAGCAGTTCTTC. The encoded protein is CASTTSTGGIGNEQFF. The V and J genes are TRBV10-3 and TRBJ2-1; 9 bases are shared with TRBD1. The germline gives CDR1 ENHRY, CDR2 SYGVKD. There are 16 residues in the CDR3. The V and J ends lost 10 bases and 6 bases, in that order; junction bases with no gene match: 16.